One and the same sample provided the 2 T cell receptor beta chains below, sequenced in a study of T-cell memory formation after mild COVID-19. TCRdb called the 5' RACE reads again in MiXCR, with one record for every CDR3 protein. The sample consists of around 340,000 distinct CDR3 sequences, around 15% of them appearing once. The sample consisted of PBMCs or a T cell subset sorted from them (not recorded which). The receptors were gathered from a man in his late teens or twenties who had mild COVID-19 (a few samples of this study predate the infection). Cell type and time point are not known.

At least ten counts were recorded for this clonotype. DNA for the CDR3: TGCGCCAGCAGTGAGCCTATCGGAAATGAGCAGTTCTTC. Its translation: CASSEPIGNEQFF. V and J are TRBV5-1 and TRBJ2-1, with D hard to call. CDR1 is SGHRS, CDR2 YFSETQ, per germline. The ends were cut back, 5 bases at V and 7 bases at J, with 13 bases in the middle. This CDR3 has 13 amino acids.

The rearrangement links TRBV19 to TRBJ2-7, with 7 bases identical to TRBD2. The trim removed 1 base at V and 0 bases at J, leaving 3 bases unmatched. Germline values: CDR1 LNHDA, CDR2 SQIVND (reference sequence). The length of the CDR3 is 15 residues. CDR3 in DNA: TGTGCCAGTAGTATAGTGGGGACTAACTCCTACGAGCAGTACTTC. Translation: CASSIVGTNSYEQYF.